A selection of T cell receptor beta chains follows, all from one sample in a study of CD8+ T cells in alopecia areata. The table came from immunoSEQ multiplex PCR; TCRdb's copy has only in-frame clones and leaves some out. The sample includes approximately 66,000 clones, approximately 60% of them seen just once. The specimen was CD8+ T cells sorted from blood, collected at week 0. All receptors come from a human donor with alopecia areata. Both conserved end residues are part of each CDR3. Each record gives: V gene, D gene, clone size, J gene, CDR3 protein, CDR3 DNA. D genes are given only for firm matches. Size is stated for part of the rows, as once, few or many counts, or as a class when the clone is expanded.

v_gene: TRBV4-1
d_gene: .
abundance: .
j_gene: TRBJ1-5
CDR3aa: CASSQDFSGQPQHF
CDR3nt: TGCGCCAGCAGCCAAGATTTCTCCGGTCAGCCCCAGCATTTT

v_gene: TRBV5-6
d_gene: .
abundance: .
j_gene: TRBJ2-3
CDR3aa: CASSLGALDTQYF
CDR3nt: TGTGCCAGCAGCTTGGGTGCATTGGATACGCAGTATTTT

v_gene: TRBV2
d_gene: TRBD2
abundance: .
j_gene: TRBJ2-3
CDR3aa: CASGGTSGVHTDTQYF
CDR3nt: TGTGCCAGCGGGGGGACTAGCGGGGTACACACAGATACGCAGTATTTT

v_gene: TRBV5-6
d_gene: .
abundance: .
j_gene: TRBJ2-7
CDR3aa: CASSLSSVGEQYF
CDR3nt: TGTGCCAGCAGCTTGAGTAGCGTGGGTGAGCAGTACTTC

v_gene: TRBV9
d_gene: TRBD2
abundance: .
j_gene: TRBJ2-3
CDR3aa: CASSEGSGGDGDTQYF
CDR3nt: TGTGCCAGCAGCGAGGGGTCGGGAGGGGACGGAGATACGCAGTATTTT

v_gene: TRBV14
d_gene: .
abundance: .
j_gene: TRBJ2-5
CDR3aa: CASSDYPGETQYF
CDR3nt: TGTGCCAGCAGCGACTACCCCGGAGAGACCCAGTACTTC

v_gene: TRBV29-1
d_gene: .
abundance: .
j_gene: TRBJ2-5
CDR3aa: CSVEDNGEAQYF
CDR3nt: TGCAGCGTTGAAGACAACGGGGAGGCCCAGTACTTC

v_gene: TRBV25-1
d_gene: .
abundance: once
j_gene: TRBJ2-3
CDR3aa: CASSEKGGATDTQYF
CDR3nt: TGTGCCAGCAGTGAAAAAGGGGGGGCCACAGATACGCAGTATTTT

v_gene: TRBV4-3
d_gene: TRBD2
abundance: .
j_gene: TRBJ2-7
CDR3aa: CASSQGLADPHEQYF
CDR3nt: TGCGCCAGCAGCCAAGGACTAGCGGACCCCCACGAGCAGTACTTC

v_gene: TRBV6-5
d_gene: .
abundance: .
j_gene: TRBJ1-1
CDR3aa: CASSLRDLTEAFF
CDR3nt: TGTGCCAGCAGCCTCCGGGACCTAACTGAAGCTTTCTTT

v_gene: TRBV7-2
d_gene: TRBD1
abundance: few
j_gene: TRBJ2-7
CDR3aa: CASSFSDRGGYYEQYF
CDR3nt: TGTGCCAGCAGCTTTTCCGACAGGGGAGGTTACTACGAGCAGTACTTC

v_gene: TRBV4-1
d_gene: .
abundance: .
j_gene: TRBJ2-7
CDR3aa: CASSQTLGERGEQYF
CDR3nt: TGCGCCAGCAGCCAAACTCTTGGAGAGAGGGGCGAGCAGTACTTC

v_gene: TRBV25-1
d_gene: .
abundance: .
j_gene: TRBJ1-1
CDR3aa: CASSSAAGADTEAFF
CDR3nt: TGTGCCAGCAGTTCTGCGGCGGGGGCGGACACTGAAGCTTTCTTT

v_gene: TRBV10-3
d_gene: .
abundance: few
j_gene: TRBJ2-2
CDR3aa: CAIRQVLGTGELFF
CDR3nt: TGTGCCATCAGACAGGTCCTGGGCACCGGGGAGCTGTTTTTT

v_gene: TRBV7-9
d_gene: TRBD1
abundance: .
j_gene: TRBJ2-7
CDR3aa: CASSHFLGQGSYEQYF
CDR3nt: TGTGCCAGCAGCCACTTTTTGGGACAGGGGTCCTACGAGCAGTACTTC

v_gene: TRBV27
d_gene: .
abundance: .
j_gene: TRBJ1-2
CDR3aa: CASSLTASLNYGYTF
CDR3nt: TGTGCCAGCAGTTTGACAGCATCCCTTAACTATGGCTACACCTTC

v_gene: TRBV5-1
d_gene: TRBD1
abundance: .
j_gene: TRBJ2-2
CDR3aa: CASSGQGAITNTGELFF
CDR3nt: TGCGCCAGCAGTGGACAGGGAGCAATAACGAACACCGGGGAGCTGTTTTTT

v_gene: TRBV9
d_gene: TRBD2
abundance: .
j_gene: TRBJ2-5
CDR3aa: CASSVGLAETQYF
CDR3nt: TGTGCCAGCAGCGTAGGACTAGCGGAGACCCAGTACTTC

v_gene: TRBV4-1
d_gene: TRBD2
abundance: .
j_gene: TRBJ2-3
CDR3aa: CASSPLAGLGTDTQYF
CDR3nt: TGCGCCAGCAGCCCGTTAGCGGGGCTAGGCACAGATACGCAGTATTTT

v_gene: TRBV6-6
d_gene: .
abundance: .
j_gene: TRBJ2-1
CDR3aa: CASSYRDEQFF
CDR3nt: TGTGCCAGCAGTTACCGGGATGAGCAGTTCTTC

v_gene: TRBV7-9
d_gene: TRBD2
abundance: .
j_gene: TRBJ2-7
CDR3aa: CASSLLLAGHEQYF
CDR3nt: TGTGCCAGCAGCTTATTGCTAGCGGGACACGAGCAGTACTTC

v_gene: TRBV4-1
d_gene: TRBD1
abundance: .
j_gene: TRBJ1-1
CDR3aa: CASSLGQGFEAFF
CDR3nt: TGCGCCAGCAGCTTGGGACAGGGATTTGAAGCTTTCTTT

v_gene: TRBV5-4
d_gene: TRBD2
abundance: .
j_gene: TRBJ2-5
CDR3aa: CASSPREAGGWETQYF
CDR3nt: TGTGCCAGCAGCCCCCGCGAAGCGGGGGGTTGGGAGACCCAGTACTTC

v_gene: TRBV7-2
d_gene: .
abundance: .
j_gene: TRBJ2-3
CDR3aa: CASSWGGSTDTQYF
CDR3nt: TGTGCCAGCAGCTGGGGCGGGAGCACAGATACGCAGTATTTT

v_gene: TRBV13
d_gene: .
abundance: few
j_gene: TRBJ1-2
CDR3aa: CASSLGLDAGYTF
CDR3nt: TGTGCCAGCAGCTTAGGACTGGACGCGGGCTACACCTTC

v_gene: TRBV5-6
d_gene: TRBD1
abundance: .
j_gene: TRBJ2-7
CDR3aa: CAAGTGGDEQYF
CDR3nt: TGTGCAGCCGGGACAGGGGGAGACGAGCAGTACTTC

v_gene: TRBV27
d_gene: TRBD1
abundance: .
j_gene: TRBJ2-3
CDR3aa: CASSNRQGADTQYF
CDR3nt: TGTGCCAGCAGTAACAGACAGGGGGCAGATACGCAGTATTTT

v_gene: TRBV10-3
d_gene: .
abundance: .
j_gene: TRBJ1-5
CDR3aa: CAISETSHNQPQHF
CDR3nt: TGTGCCATCAGTGAGACGAGCCACAATCAGCCCCAGCATTTT

v_gene: TRBV13
d_gene: TRBD1
abundance: .
j_gene: TRBJ2-7
CDR3aa: CASSPGTGMTYEQYF
CDR3nt: TGTGCCAGCAGCCCTGGGACAGGAATGACCTACGAGCAGTACTTC

v_gene: TRBV15
d_gene: .
abundance: .
j_gene: TRBJ1-1
CDR3aa: CATSRVETEAFF
CDR3nt: TGTGCCACCAGCAGAGTGGAGACTGAAGCTTTCTTT

v_gene: TRBV5-6
d_gene: .
abundance: .
j_gene: TRBJ1-1
CDR3aa: CASSPRGGPNTEAFF
CDR3nt: TGTGCCAGCAGCCCGAGAGGGGGGCCGAACACTGAAGCTTTCTTT

v_gene: TRBV10-3
d_gene: TRBD1
abundance: few
j_gene: TRBJ1-2
CDR3aa: CASSYSTGAGGSGYTF
CDR3nt: TGTGCCAGCAGTTACTCAACAGGGGCTGGCGGGTCTGGCTACACCTTC

v_gene: TRBV2
d_gene: TRBD2
abundance: .
j_gene: TRBJ2-7
CDR3aa: CASSEGGGASYEQYF
CDR3nt: TGTGCCAGCAGTGAAGGCGGGGGGGCGTCCTACGAGCAGTACTTC

v_gene: TRBV9
d_gene: TRBD1
abundance: once
j_gene: TRBJ1-1
CDR3aa: CASSAGQGDTEAFF
CDR3nt: TGTGCCAGCAGCGCAGGACAGGGGGACACTGAAGCTTTCTTT

v_gene: TRBV5-1
d_gene: .
abundance: .
j_gene: TRBJ2-3
CDR3aa: CASTASSVTDTQYF
CDR3nt: TGCGCCAGCACTGCGAGTTCGGTCACAGATACGCAGTATTTT

v_gene: TRBV7-9
d_gene: .
abundance: .
j_gene: TRBJ2-1
CDR3aa: CASSPRTGTGSYNEQFF
CDR3nt: TGTGCCAGCAGCCCCCGTACCGGGACTGGGTCCTACAATGAGCAGTTCTTC

v_gene: TRBV12-5
d_gene: .
abundance: .
j_gene: TRBJ2-7
CDR3aa: CASGLGLEYEQYF
CDR3nt: TGTGCTAGTGGTTTGGGCCTCGAGTACGAGCAGTACTTC

v_gene: TRBV29-1
d_gene: .
abundance: few
j_gene: TRBJ1-2
CDR3aa: CSAKSGTRGYTF
CDR3nt: TGCAGCGCCAAATCCGGGACAAGGGGCTACACCTTC

v_gene: TRBV15
d_gene: TRBD1
abundance: .
j_gene: TRBJ2-5
CDR3aa: CATSGGTGVGETQYF
CDR3nt: TGTGCCACCAGCGGGGGGACAGGGGTCGGGGAGACCCAGTACTTC

v_gene: TRBV4-3
d_gene: TRBD2
abundance: .
j_gene: TRBJ2-2
CDR3aa: CASSPRGSGRVNTGELFF
CDR3nt: TGCGCCAGCAGCCCCCGGGGAAGCGGGAGGGTAAACACCGGGGAGCTGTTTTTT

v_gene: TRBV7-2
d_gene: TRBD2
abundance: medium-sized
j_gene: TRBJ2-3
CDR3aa: CASSLFGSGAADTQYF
CDR3nt: TGTGCCAGCAGCTTATTCGGTAGCGGGGCAGCAGATACGCAGTATTTT

v_gene: TRBV25-1
d_gene: .
abundance: .
j_gene: TRBJ2-5
CDR3aa: CASSEQFPSIIQETQYF
CDR3nt: TGTGCCAGCAGTGAACAGTTTCCCTCCATAATACAAGAGACCCAGTACTTC

v_gene: TRBV5-6
d_gene: .
abundance: large
j_gene: TRBJ2-2
CDR3aa: CASSLLILDTGELFF
CDR3nt: TGTGCCAGCAGCTTGCTAATCCTGGACACCGGGGAGCTGTTTTTT

v_gene: TRBV10-3
d_gene: TRBD1
abundance: few
j_gene: TRBJ1-5
CDR3aa: CAISRDRESNQPQHF
CDR3nt: TGTGCCATCAGCCGGGACAGGGAAAGCAATCAGCCCCAGCATTTT

v_gene: TRBV27
d_gene: .
abundance: .
j_gene: TRBJ1-1
CDR3aa: CASSLIGMNTEAFF
CDR3nt: TGTGCCAGCAGTTTGATAGGGATGAACACTGAAGCTTTCTTT

v_gene: TRBV30
d_gene: .
abundance: .
j_gene: TRBJ1-2
CDR3aa: CAWQANYGYTF
CDR3nt: TGTGCCTGGCAAGCTAACTATGGCTACACCTTC

v_gene: TRBV7-9
d_gene: .
abundance: .
j_gene: TRBJ2-7
CDR3aa: CASSQSTDYEQYF
CDR3nt: TGTGCCAGCAGTCAATCGACGGACTACGAGCAGTACTTC

v_gene: TRBV27
d_gene: .
abundance: once
j_gene: TRBJ1-5
CDR3aa: CASSSAGNQPQHF
CDR3nt: TGTGCCAGCAGTTCTGCAGGCAATCAGCCCCAGCATTTT

v_gene: TRBV6-1
d_gene: .
abundance: few
j_gene: TRBJ2-7
CDR3aa: CASREIGRSSYEQYF
CDR3nt: TGTGCCAGCAGGGAAATTGGCAGATCCTCCTACGAGCAGTACTTC

v_gene: TRBV15
d_gene: .
abundance: once
j_gene: TRBJ1-5
CDR3aa: CATSRVEHQPQHF
CDR3nt: TGTGCCACCAGCAGAGTCGAACATCAGCCCCAGCATTTT

v_gene: TRBV28
d_gene: .
abundance: few
j_gene: TRBJ2-3
CDR3aa: CASSFRFRGATDTQYF
CDR3nt: TGTGCCAGCAGTTTCCGGTTTCGGGGGGCGACAGATACGCAGTATTTT

v_gene: TRBV4-1
d_gene: TRBD2
abundance: .
j_gene: TRBJ2-7
CDR3aa: CASSQGWGGPRYEQYF
CDR3nt: TGCGCCAGCAGCCAAGGGTGGGGGGGACCGAGATACGAGCAGTACTTC

v_gene: TRBV27
d_gene: TRBD2
abundance: .
j_gene: TRBJ2-2
CDR3aa: CASSGTSGNTGELFF
CDR3nt: TGTGCCAGCAGTGGGACTAGCGGGAACACCGGGGAGCTGTTTTTT